This T cell receptor beta chain is drawn from a study of cytomegalovirus exposure and HLA in healthy donors. At the level of the study: Previous work identified roughly 120 million unique TCR beta sequences from about 179 million T cells. Study-wide results and caveats: There were several of the most significant clusters that appeared linked to common viral pathogens in a later analysis. The authors later found TCR association rates varying by HLA locus, with DRB1 most and HLA-C fewest.

Per germline, CDR1 SGHRS and CDR2 YFSETQ. This CDR3 contains 15 residues. The germline V and J ends were trimmed by 0 bases and 10 bases, with 17 bases remaining between them. Points on this clone: What it recognizes is unknown.

The PCR used 60 Vbeta and 13 Jbeta primers. TCRdb's copy holds only in-frame clones and misses some; the assay was immunoSEQ multiplex PCR. This sample's clone table lists around 100,000 clones. The clonotype was recovered from a middle-aged man in good health and CMV-seronegative. V usage is TRBV5-1 and J usage is TRBJ1-5, with no clear D. The sequencing input was PBMCs. For the CDR3, the DNA is TGCGCCAGCAGCTTGGGAGGGCGGTCTAGGGATCCCCAGCATTTT. Protein: CASSLGGRSRDPQHF.